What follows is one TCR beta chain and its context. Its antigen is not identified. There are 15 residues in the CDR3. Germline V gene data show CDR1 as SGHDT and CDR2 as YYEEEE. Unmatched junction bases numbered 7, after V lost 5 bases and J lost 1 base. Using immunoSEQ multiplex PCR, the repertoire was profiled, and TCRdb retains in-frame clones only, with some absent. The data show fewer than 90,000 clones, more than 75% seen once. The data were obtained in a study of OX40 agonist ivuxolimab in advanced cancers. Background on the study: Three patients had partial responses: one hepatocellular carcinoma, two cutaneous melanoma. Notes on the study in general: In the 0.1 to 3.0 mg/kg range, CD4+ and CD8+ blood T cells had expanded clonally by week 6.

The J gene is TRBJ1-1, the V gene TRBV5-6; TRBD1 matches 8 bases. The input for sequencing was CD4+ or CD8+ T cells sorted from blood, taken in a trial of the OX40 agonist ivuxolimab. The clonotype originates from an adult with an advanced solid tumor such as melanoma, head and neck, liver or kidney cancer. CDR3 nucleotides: TGTGCCAGCAGTCCAACCGGGACAGGGAACACTGAAGCTTTCTTT. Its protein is CASSPTGTGNTEAFF. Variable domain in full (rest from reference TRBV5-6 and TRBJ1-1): DAGVTQSPTHLIKTRGQQVTLRCSPKSGHDTVSWYQQALGQGPQFIFQYYEEEERQRGNFPDRFSGHQFPNYSSELNVNALLLGDSALYLCASSPTGTGNTEAFFGQGTRLTVV.